This TCR beta chain is drawn from a study of cytomegalovirus exposure and HLA in healthy donors. Study observations and caveats: The authors later linked a missense DCLRE1C variant to TCR beta V- and J-gene trimming. Cytomegalovirus status, reportedly, was diagnosed with high specificity and sensitivity by the classifier. Analysis performed later found approximately 17,000 TCR beta sequences associated with HLA alleles at 0.05 false discovery rate.

The PCR was carried out with 60 Vbeta primers and 13 Jbeta primers. Here immunoSEQ multiplex PCR was the method, and the copy in TCRdb shows in-frame clones only, minus some. Counted here are approximately 110,000 clones, 74% occurring once; the ten biggest clones make up less than 3.5%. Concerning this clone itself: Its antigen remains unidentified.

The source is a man aged 45-65 years in good health and CMV-seropositive. Material: PBMCs.

The CDR3 sequence is CASLLRGADTEAFF. CDR3 in DNA: TGTGCCAGTCTCCTCAGGGGGGCGGACACTGAAGCTTTCTTT. The chain employs TRBV19 and TRBJ1-1, with TRBD1 identical over 7 bases. This CDR3 is built from 14 residues. Germline V CDR1 and CDR2: LNHDA, SQIVND (reference sequence). The ends lost 8 bases at V and 3 bases at J; junction bases unmatched: 9.